Listed here are 20 T cell receptor beta chains from one sample, sequenced in a study of PD-1 blockade in classical Hodgkin lymphoma. Each patient's relapse followed autologous stem cell transplantation, and brentuximab vedotin exposure varied. Clones were sequenced by immunoSEQ multiplex PCR, and TCRdb holds only the in-frame ones, with some missing. Of some 96,000 clones listed, roughly 89% are singletons. The sequencing used peripheral blood mononuclear cells (PBMCs), collected at baseline. The receptors originated from a human donor with classical Hodgkin lymphoma.

The CDR3 here is CASSSGTGTADTQYF. The CDR3 DNA follows: TGTGCCAGCAGTTCCGGGACAGGGACGGCAGATACGCAGTATTTT. The chain links TRBV27 to TRBJ2-3; 9 positions match TRBD1. Trimming at V came to 4 bases and at J to 4 bases, leaving 6 bases not matched to a gene. Germline V gene lookup returns CDR1 MNHEY and CDR2 SMNVEV (reference sequence). This CDR3 has 15 amino acids.

The CDR3 is CASTASDRGNQPQHF. CDR3 nucleotides: TGTGCCAGCACTGCCTCTGACAGGGGAAATCAGCCCCAGCATTTT. The rearrangement uses TRBV25-1 and TRBJ1-5, with 8 bases that match TRBD1. Germline values: CDR1 MGHDK, CDR2 SYGVNS. Trimming cost V 7 bases and J 4 bases; bases outside gene matches: 9. The CDR3 is 15 residues long.

This chain connects TRBV25-1 to TRBJ2-1, with D possibly being TRBD2 (7 bases). CDR3 length: 15 residues. Trimming removed 3 bases from V and 6 bases from J, with 15 bases in between. CDR1 is MGHDK, CDR2 SYGVNS, per germline. CDR3 region: CASSDVRGGINEQFF. The CDR3 DNA is TGTGCCAGCAGTGATGTAAGGGGGGGCATCAATGAGCAGTTCTTC.

The sample holds one count of this clone. The chain joins TRBV5-5 to TRBJ2-7, with 10 bases lining up with TRBD1. V trimming: 5 bases; J trimming: 4 bases; junction bases outside the gene matches: 6. This CDR3 has 14 amino acids. CDR1 is SGHKS and CDR2 is YYEKEE in the germline V gene (reference sequence). The DNA for the CDR3 is TGTGCCAGCAGGGGGACAGGGGATTCATACGAGCAGTACTTC. Translated, it gives CASRGTGDSYEQYF.

This clone was counted only a few times. This sequence joins TRBV19 and TRBJ1-1; no definite D call. CDR3 length: 14 amino acids. From germline, CDR1 is LNHDA and CDR2 SQIVND (reference sequence). The ends were cut back, 3 bases at V and 0 bases at J, with 8 bases in the middle. CDR3 protein: CASSMAAVNTEAFF. The CDR3 DNA follows: TGTGCCAGTAGTATGGCGGCGGTGAACACTGAAGCTTTCTTT. Looking up the rest from reference TRBV19 and TRBJ1-1 gives the full variable domain: DGGITQSPKYLFRKEGQNVTLSCEQNLNHDAMYWYRQDPGQGLRLIYYSQIVNDFQKGDIAEGYSVSREKKESFPLTVTSAQKNPTAFYLCASSMAAVNTEAFFGQGTRLTVV.

This chain links TRBV19 with TRBJ1-3; 9 bases map to TRBD1. The CDR3 loop spans 13 amino acids. The V and J ends lost 10 bases and 8 bases, in that order; junction bases with no gene match: 9. Per the germline V gene, CDR1 is LNHDA and CDR2 is SQIVND (reference sequence). The DNA for the CDR3 is TGTGCCACAAGGACAGGGGCTGGGCACACCATATATTTT. As protein: CATRTGAGHTIYF. Variable domain in full (rest from reference TRBV19 and TRBJ1-3): DGGITQSPKYLFRKEGQNVTLSCEQNLNHDAMYWYRQDPGQGLRLIYYSQIVNDFQKGDIAEGYSVSREKKESFPLTVTSAQKNPTAFYLCATRTGAGHTIYFGEGSWLTVV.

The chain links TRBV4-2 to TRBJ2-7, with 11 bases identical to TRBD2. CDR3 length: 14 residues. V shed 5 bases and J 7 bases; nucleotides not matched to a gene: 7. CDR1 is LGHNA and CDR2 is YNFKEQ in the germline V gene. CDR3 in amino acids: CASSKLAGGYEQYF. The CDR3 DNA reads as TGTGCCAGCAGCAAGCTAGCGGGAGGTTATGAGCAGTACTTC.

The J gene is TRBJ2-5, the V gene TRBV9; 7 nucleotides match TRBD2. Looked up from germline, CDR1 is SGDLS and CDR2 is YYNGEE. The CDR3 loop spans 16 amino acids. V was pared by 4 bases and J by 1 base, with 10 bases of the junction left unmatched. The CDR3 is CASSPLFASGQETQYF. CDR3 DNA sequence: TGTGCCAGCAGCCCTCTTTTTGCTAGCGGCCAAGAGACCCAGTACTTC.

The CDR3 sequence is CASSRPGRGSYEQYF. Written as DNA, the CDR3 is TGTGCCAGCAGTCGACCGGGAAGAGGGTCCTACGAGCAGTACTTC. The rearrangement uses TRBV28 and TRBJ2-7, with D possibly being TRBD2 (5 bases). Germline assignment: CDR1 MDHEN and CDR2 SYDVKM. V lost 5 bases and J lost 1, with 15 bases in between. The CDR3 extends over 15 amino acids.

The chain recombines TRBV30 with TRBJ1-1; D is uncertain. The CDR3 is 15 residues long. V was trimmed by 0 bases and J by 5 bases, leaving 16 bases between them. In germline, CDR1 is GTSNPN, CDR2 SVGIG (reference sequence). CDR3 coding DNA: TGTGCCTGGAGTGTGCAATCCAGGCAAAAAACTGAAGCTTTCTTT. This translates into CAWSVQSRQKTEAFF.

This chain uses TRBV18 with TRBJ1-5; D perhaps matches TRBD1 (6 bases). Germline CDR1 reads KGHSH; CDR2 reads LQKENI. This CDR3 region has 16 residues. Trimming removed 2 bases from V and 3 bases from J, with 14 bases in between. CDR3 nucleotides: TGTGCCAGCTCACCAGTCCCGGGGGCCCACAATCAGCCCCAGCATTTT. This encodes CASSPVPGAHNQPQHF.

V gene TRBV28 combines with J gene TRBJ2-7; D possibly corresponds to TRBD1 (5 bases). Germline V CDR1 and CDR2: MDHEN, SYDVKM. This CDR3 contains 14 residues. V was clipped by 5 bases and J by 3 bases, with 14 bases between them. The CDR3 DNA reads as TGTGCCAGCAGTCCGATTATAAGGGGCTACGAGCAGTACTTC. Encoded protein: CASSPIIRGYEQYF.

As for this clone: A junction boundary mismatches the germline segment, possibly from a read error. The rearrangement uses TRBV27 and TRBJ2-1; the match to TRBD2 covers 9 bases. The CDR3 has 19 amino acids. The germline V gene encodes CDR1 MNHEY and CDR2 SMNVEV (reference sequence). Here the CDR3 reads CASRFLAGTINSSYNEQFF. For the CDR3, the DNA is TGTGCGAGCAGGTTTCTAGCGGGAACCATCAATAGCTCCTACAATGAGCAGTTCTTC.

This clone was seen a single time. The chain couples TRBV5-8 to TRBJ2-7; a possible D gene is TRBD2 (5 bases). The CDR3 is made up of 15 amino acids. Trimming cost V 4 bases and J 7 bases, with 21 bases left between them. CDR1 is SGHTS and CDR2 is YDEGEE in the germline V gene. The CDR3 coding sequence is TGTGCCAGCAGCAACAATACTAGGCCTAAGGGTGAGCAGTACTTC. Its protein product is CASSNNTRPKGEQYF. The full variable domain, rest sourced from reference TRBV5-8 and TRBJ2-7, is EAGVTQSPTHLIKTRGQQATLRCSPISGHTSVYWYQQALGLGLQFLLWYDEGEERNRGNFPPRFSGRQFPNYSSELNVNALELEDSALYLCASSNNTRPKGEQYFGPGTRLTVT.

This chain connects TRBV6-4 to TRBJ2-5, with TRBD2 as a possible D gene (6 bases). Trimming shortened V by 4 bases and J by 5 bases, and 17 bases separated the two germline ends. Germline CDR1 and CDR2: MRHNA and SNTAGT. The length of the CDR3 is 15 residues. This CDR3 reads CASSATRESGETQYF. DNA for the CDR3: TGTGCCAGCAGTGCCACCCGGGAGTCAGGGGAGACCCAGTACTTC.

This sequence joins TRBV21-1 and TRBJ1-2. TRBV21-1 is listed as a pseudogene. The CDR3 loop spans 10 amino acids. This CDR3 is CASSMYGYTF. For the CDR3, the DNA is TGTGCCAGCAGCATGTATGGCTACACCTTC.

This sequence joins TRBV5-1 and TRBJ2-7; D uncertain. Trimming pared 3 bases from V and 0 bases from J, leaving 10 bases between. Germline V gene lookup returns CDR1 SGHRS and CDR2 YFSETQ. The CDR3 runs to 14 residues. CDR3 amino acids: CASSSDSNSYEQYF. CDR3 nucleotide sequence: TGCGCCAGCAGCTCGGATAGTAACTCCTACGAGCAGTACTTC.

The chain carries TRBV5-1 and TRBJ1-5, with no clear D. Trimming cost V 0 bases and J 2 bases, with 33 bases left between them. CDR1 and CDR2 from the germline V gene are SGHRS and YFSETQ. The CDR3 has 23 amino acids. CDR3 DNA sequence: TGCGCCAGCAGCTTGGCCGGAGTGAGTGTAGTTAATTTGCGAGATCAATGCAATCAGCCCCAGCATTTT. Translating it yields CASSLAGVSVVNLRDQCNQPQHF.

This clone was counted a single time. The rearrangement joins TRBV14 to TRBJ2-7; D possibly corresponds to TRBD1 (6 bases). The CDR3 totals 15 residues. The V gene lost 0 bases and the J gene lost 7 bases, with 16 bases spanning the gap. Per germline, CDR1 SGHDN and CDR2 FVKESK. The DNA of the CDR3 is TGTGCCAGCAGCCAAGACAACAGGGTAACAGGGGAGCAGTACTTC. Protein product: CASSQDNRVTGEQYF.

This chain connects TRBV6-5 to TRBJ2-7, with D perhaps given as TRBD1 or TRBD2 (5 bases each). V lost 7 bases to trimming and J lost 3 bases, with 13 bases between them. The CDR3 sequence is 13 residues long. Per the germline V gene, CDR1 is MNHEY and CDR2 is SVGAGI. The CDR3 coding sequence is TGTGCCAGCAACATGAGGGGATTCTACGAGCAGTACTTC. This gives the protein CASNMRGFYEQYF.